The TCR beta chain under discussion was sequenced for a study of cytomegalovirus exposure and HLA in healthy donors. Findings and caveats of the study: Across donors, sequencing depth was assumed by presence/absence analyses to be roughly uniform.

To note about this clone: The antigen remains undetermined.

Trimming shortened V by 7 bases and J by 7 bases, and 16 bases separated the two germline ends. This CDR3 has 13 residues. CDR1 is MDHEN, CDR2 SYDVKM, per germline. Amplification used 60 Vbeta primers and 13 Jbeta primers. The data were produced by immunoSEQ multiplex PCR, yet TCRdb's version contains in-frame clones alone and is incomplete. In the table there are some 150,000 clones, approximately 78% of which are singletons. The clonotype was recovered from a male donor in good health and CMV-seronegative. The sample taken for sequencing was PBMCs. The chain links TRBV28 to TRBJ1-2; D not resolved. This CDR3 is CASNRGTVVGYTF. The CDR3 DNA follows: TGTGCCAGCAACCGGGGTACAGTTGTTGGCTACACCTTC.